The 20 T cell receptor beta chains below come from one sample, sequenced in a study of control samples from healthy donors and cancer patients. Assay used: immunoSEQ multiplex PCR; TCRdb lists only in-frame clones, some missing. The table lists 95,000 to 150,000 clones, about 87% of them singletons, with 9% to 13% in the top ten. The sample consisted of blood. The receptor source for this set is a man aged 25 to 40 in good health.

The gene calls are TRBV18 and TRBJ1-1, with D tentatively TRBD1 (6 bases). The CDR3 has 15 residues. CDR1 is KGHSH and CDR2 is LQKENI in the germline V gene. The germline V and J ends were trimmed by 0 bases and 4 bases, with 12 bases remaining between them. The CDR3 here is CASSPPRTVSTEAFF. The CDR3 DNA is TGTGCCAGCTCACCACCACGGACAGTGAGCACTGAAGCTTTCTTT.

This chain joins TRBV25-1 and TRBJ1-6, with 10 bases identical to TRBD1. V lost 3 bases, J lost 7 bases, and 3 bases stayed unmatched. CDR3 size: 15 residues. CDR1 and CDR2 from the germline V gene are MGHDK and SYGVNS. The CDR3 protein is CASSELGQGNSPLHF. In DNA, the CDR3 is TGTGCCAGCAGTGAGCTGGGACAGGGGAATTCACCCCTCCACTTT. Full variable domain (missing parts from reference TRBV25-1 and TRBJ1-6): EADIYQTPRYLVIGTGKKITLECSQTMGHDKMYWYQQDPGMELHLIHYSYGVNSTEKGDLSSESTVSRIRTEHFPLTLESARPSHTSQYLCASSELGQGNSPLHFGNGTRLTVT.

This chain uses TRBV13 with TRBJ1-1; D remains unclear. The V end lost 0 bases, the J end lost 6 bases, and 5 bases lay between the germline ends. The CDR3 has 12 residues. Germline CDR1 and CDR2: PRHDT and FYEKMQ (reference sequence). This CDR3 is CASSLGRPEAFF. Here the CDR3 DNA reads TGTGCCAGCAGCTTAGGAAGGCCTGAAGCTTTCTTT.

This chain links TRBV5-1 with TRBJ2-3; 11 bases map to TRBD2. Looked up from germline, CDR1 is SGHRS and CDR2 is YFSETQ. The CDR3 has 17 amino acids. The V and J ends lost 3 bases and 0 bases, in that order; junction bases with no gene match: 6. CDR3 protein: CASSYSSGGISTDTQYF. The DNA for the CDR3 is TGCGCCAGCAGCTACTCTAGCGGGGGGATCAGCACAGATACGCAGTATTTT.

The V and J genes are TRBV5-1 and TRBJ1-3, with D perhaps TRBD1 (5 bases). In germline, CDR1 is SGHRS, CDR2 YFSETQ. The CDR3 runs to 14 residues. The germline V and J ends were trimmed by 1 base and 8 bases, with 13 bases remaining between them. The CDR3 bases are TGCGCCAGCAGCTTGTTCCAGGGACGGGACACCATATATTTT. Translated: CASSLFQGRDTIYF.

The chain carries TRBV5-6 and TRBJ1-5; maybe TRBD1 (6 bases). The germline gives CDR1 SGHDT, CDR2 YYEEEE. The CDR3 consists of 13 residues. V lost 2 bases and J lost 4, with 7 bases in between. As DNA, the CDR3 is TGTGCCAGCAGCTTCCAGGGGAATCAGCCCCAGCATTTT. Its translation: CASSFQGNQPQHF.

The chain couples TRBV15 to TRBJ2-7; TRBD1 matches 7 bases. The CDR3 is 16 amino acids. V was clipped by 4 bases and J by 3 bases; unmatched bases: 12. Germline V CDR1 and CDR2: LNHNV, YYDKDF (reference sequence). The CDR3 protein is CATSKRRQGIHYEQYF. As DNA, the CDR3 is TGTGCCACCAGCAAAAGAAGACAGGGTATACACTACGAGCAGTACTTC.

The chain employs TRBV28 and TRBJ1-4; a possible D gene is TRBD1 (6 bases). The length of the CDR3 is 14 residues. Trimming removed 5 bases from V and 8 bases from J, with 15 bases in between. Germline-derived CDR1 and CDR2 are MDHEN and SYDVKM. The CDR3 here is CASSPHREGEKLFF. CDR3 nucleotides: TGTGCCAGCAGTCCCCACAGGGAGGGCGAAAAACTGTTTTTT.

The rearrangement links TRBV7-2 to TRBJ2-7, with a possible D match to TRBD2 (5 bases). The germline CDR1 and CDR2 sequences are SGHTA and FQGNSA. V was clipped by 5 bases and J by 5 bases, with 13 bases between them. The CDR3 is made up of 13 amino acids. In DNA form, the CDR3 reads TGTGCCAGCAGCCCGGGGAGTCAGCACGAGCAGTACTTC. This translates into CASSPGSQHEQYF.

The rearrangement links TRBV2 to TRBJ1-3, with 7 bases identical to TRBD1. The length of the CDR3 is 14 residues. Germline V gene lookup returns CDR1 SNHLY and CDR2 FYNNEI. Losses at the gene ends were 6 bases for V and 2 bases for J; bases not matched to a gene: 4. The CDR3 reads CASSSGQPGNTIYF. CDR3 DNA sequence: TGTGCCAGCAGCTCGGGACAGCCTGGAAACACCATATATTTT.

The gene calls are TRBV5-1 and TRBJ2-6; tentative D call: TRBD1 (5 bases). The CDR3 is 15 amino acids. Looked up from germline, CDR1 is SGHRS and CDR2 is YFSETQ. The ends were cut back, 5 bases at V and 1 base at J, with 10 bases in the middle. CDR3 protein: CASRLQESGANVLTF. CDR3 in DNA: TGCGCCAGCAGGCTACAGGAATCTGGGGCCAACGTCCTGACTTTC.

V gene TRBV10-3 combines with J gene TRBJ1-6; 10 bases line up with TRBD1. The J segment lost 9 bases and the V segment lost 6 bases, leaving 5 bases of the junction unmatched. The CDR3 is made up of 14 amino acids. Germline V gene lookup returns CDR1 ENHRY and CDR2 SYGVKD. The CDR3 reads CAISADRGLSPLHF. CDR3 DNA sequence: TGTGCCATCAGCGCCGACAGGGGGCTTTCACCCCTCCACTTT.

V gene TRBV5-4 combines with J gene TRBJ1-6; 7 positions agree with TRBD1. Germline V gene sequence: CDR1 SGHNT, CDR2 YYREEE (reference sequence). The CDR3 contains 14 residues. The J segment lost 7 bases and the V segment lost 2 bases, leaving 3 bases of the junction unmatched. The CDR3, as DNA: TGTGCCAGCAGCTTAGCAGGGGGGAATTCACCCCTCCACTTT. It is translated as CASSLAGGNSPLHF. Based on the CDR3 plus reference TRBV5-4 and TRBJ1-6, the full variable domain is ETGVTQSPTHLIKTRGQQVTLRCSSQSGHNTVSWYQQALGQGPQFIFQYYREEENGRGNFPPRFSGLQFPNYSSELNVNALELDDSALYLCASSLAGGNSPLHFGNGTRLTVT.

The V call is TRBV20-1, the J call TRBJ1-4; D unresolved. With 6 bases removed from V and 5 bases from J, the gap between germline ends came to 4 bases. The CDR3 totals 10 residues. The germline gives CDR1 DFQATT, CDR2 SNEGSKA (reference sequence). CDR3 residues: CSAGNEKLFF. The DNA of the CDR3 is TGCAGTGCCGGAAATGAAAAACTGTTTTTT.

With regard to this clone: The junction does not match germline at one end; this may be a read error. The CDR3: CASSLRPQAGVNTETFF. CDR3 nucleotides: TGTGCCAGCAGTTTGCGTCCGCAGGCGGGGGTGAACACTGAAACTTTCTTT. V usage is TRBV27 and J usage is TRBJ1-1; a weak D match, TRBD1 (5 bases). The CDR3 is 17 residues long. CDR1 is MNHEY and CDR2 is SMNVEV in the germline V gene (reference sequence).

This CDR3 is CASSFIEGANEKLFF. DNA of the CDR3: TGTGCCAGCAGCTTTATCGAGGGGGCTAATGAAAAACTGTTTTTT. The chain has TRBV7-9 and TRBJ1-4; D is possibly TRBD1 (6 bases). The CDR3 totals 15 residues. V lost 3 bases, J lost 3 bases, and 11 bases lay in between. Germline CDR1 is SEHNR and CDR2 is FQNEAQ (reference sequence).

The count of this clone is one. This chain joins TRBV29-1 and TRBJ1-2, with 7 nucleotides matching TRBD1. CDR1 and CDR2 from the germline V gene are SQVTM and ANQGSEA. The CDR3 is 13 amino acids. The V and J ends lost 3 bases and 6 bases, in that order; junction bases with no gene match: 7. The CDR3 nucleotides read TGCAGCGTTGAGGCAGGGGGGCATAATGGCTACACCTTC. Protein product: CSVEAGGHNGYTF. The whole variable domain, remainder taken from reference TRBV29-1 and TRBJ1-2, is SAVISQKPSRDICQRGTSLTIQCQVDSQVTMMFWYRQQPGQSLTLIATANQGSEATYESGFVIDKFPISRPNLTFSTLTVSNMSPEDSSIYLCSVEAGGHNGYTFGSGTRLTVV.

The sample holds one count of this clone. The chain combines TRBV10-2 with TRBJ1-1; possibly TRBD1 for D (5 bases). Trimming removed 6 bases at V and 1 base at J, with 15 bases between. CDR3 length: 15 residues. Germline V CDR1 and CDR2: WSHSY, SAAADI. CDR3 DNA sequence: TGCGCCAGCAGCACAAGGGGCCTAGGGAACACTGAAGCTTTCTTT. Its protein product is CASSTRGLGNTEAFF.

The CDR3 region is CASSESGGTVYNEQFF. CDR3 coding DNA: TGTGCCAGCAGTGAATCGGGTGGGACAGTTTACAATGAGCAGTTCTTC. The V gene is TRBV25-1, the J gene TRBJ2-1, with 7 bases identical to TRBD1. The junction had 7 bases not matched to a gene; V was cut back by 1 base and J by 4 bases. The CDR3 consists of 16 residues. Germline-derived CDR1 and CDR2 are MGHDK and SYGVNS.

CDR3 coding DNA: TGTGCCTGGAAGGTTTCAGGGGTCAATGAGCAGTTCTTC. Translation: CAWKVSGVNEQFF. The chain is built from TRBV30 and TRBJ2-1; D is perhaps TRBD1 (6 bases). Looked up from germline, CDR1 is GTSNPN and CDR2 is SVGIG (reference sequence). This CDR3 contains 13 residues. The V gene lost 4 bases and the J gene lost 6 bases, with 13 bases spanning the gap.